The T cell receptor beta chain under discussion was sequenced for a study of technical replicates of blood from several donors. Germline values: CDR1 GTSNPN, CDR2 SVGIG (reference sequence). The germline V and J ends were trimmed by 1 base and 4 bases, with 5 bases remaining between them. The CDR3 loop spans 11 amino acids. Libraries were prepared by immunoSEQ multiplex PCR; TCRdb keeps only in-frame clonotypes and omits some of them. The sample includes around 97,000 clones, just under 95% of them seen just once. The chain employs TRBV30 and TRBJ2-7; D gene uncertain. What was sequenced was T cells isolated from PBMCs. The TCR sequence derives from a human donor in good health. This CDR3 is CAWSALYEQYF. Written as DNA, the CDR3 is TGTGCCTGGAGTGCCCTTTACGAGCAGTACTTC.